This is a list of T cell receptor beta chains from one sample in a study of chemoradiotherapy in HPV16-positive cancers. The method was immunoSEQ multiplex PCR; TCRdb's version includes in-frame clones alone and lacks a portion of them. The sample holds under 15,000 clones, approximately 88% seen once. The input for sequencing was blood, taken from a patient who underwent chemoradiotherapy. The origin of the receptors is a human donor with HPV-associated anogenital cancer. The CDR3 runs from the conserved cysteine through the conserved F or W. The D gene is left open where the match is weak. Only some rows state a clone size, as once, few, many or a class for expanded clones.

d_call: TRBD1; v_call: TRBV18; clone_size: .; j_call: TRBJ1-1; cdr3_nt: TGTGCCAGCTCACTGAGGAGGGGGGCAGGGGGCACTGAAGCTTTCTTT; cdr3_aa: CASSLRRGAGGTEAFF
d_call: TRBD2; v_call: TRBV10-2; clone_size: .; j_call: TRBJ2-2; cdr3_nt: TGCGCCAGCACGTGGCGTAGACTAGCGGGGCACCCCGGGGAGCTGTTTTTT; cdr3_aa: CASTWRRLAGHPGELFF
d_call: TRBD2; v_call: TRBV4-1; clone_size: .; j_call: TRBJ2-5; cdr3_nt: TGCGCCAGCAGCCAAGTGCGGGGGGAGACCCAGTACTTC; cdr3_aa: CASSQVRGETQYF
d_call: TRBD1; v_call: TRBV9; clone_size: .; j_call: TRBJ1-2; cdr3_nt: TGTGCCAGCACCCCGGACAGGGTGAACTATGGCTACACCTTC; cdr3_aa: CASTPDRVNYGYTF
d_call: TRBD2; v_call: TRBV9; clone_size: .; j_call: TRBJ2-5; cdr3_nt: TGTGCCAGCAGCCACGGACTAGCGGAAGAGACCCAGTACTTC; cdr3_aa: CASSHGLAEETQYF
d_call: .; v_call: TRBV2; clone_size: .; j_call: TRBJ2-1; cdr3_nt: TGTGCCAGCAGTGAACGTTTTTACAATGAGCAGTTCTTC; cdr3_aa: CASSERFYNEQFF
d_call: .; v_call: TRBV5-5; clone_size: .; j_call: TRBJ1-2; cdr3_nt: TGTGCCAGCAGCTTGGGGGGAGGGGCCGGTGGCTATGGCTACACCTTC; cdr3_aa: CASSLGGGAGGYGYTF
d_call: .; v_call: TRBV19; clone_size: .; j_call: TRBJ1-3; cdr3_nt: TGTGCCAGTAGCACAAGATCTGGAAACACCATATATTTT; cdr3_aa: CASSTRSGNTIYF
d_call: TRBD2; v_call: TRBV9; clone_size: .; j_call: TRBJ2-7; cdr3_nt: TGTGCCAGCAGCGCTGGAGAACTAGCGGGTGCGTACGAGCAGTACTTC; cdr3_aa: CASSAGELAGAYEQYF
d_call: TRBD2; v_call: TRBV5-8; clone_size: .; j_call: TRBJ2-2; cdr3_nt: TGTGCCAGCAACCCAGAGGGACTAGCGGTGACCGGGGAGCTGTTTTTT; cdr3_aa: CASNPEGLAVTGELFF
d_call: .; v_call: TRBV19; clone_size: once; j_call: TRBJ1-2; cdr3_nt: TGTGCCAGTAGTATAGGGTCCGCCAACTATGGCTACACCTTC; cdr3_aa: CASSIGSANYGYTF
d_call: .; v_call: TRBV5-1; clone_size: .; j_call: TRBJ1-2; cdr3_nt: TGCGCCAGCAGCTTGGAGGTCAGGGGCTATGGCTACACCTTC; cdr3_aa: CASSLEVRGYGYTF
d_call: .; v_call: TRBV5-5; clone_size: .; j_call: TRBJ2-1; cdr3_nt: TGTGCCAGCAGCTTGCCTCACAGCAATGAGCAGTTCTTC; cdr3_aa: CASSLPHSNEQFF
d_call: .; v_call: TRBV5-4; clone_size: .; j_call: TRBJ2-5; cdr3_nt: TGTGCCAGCAGCTTCTCTTCAGCGGAGACCCAGTACTTC; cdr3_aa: CASSFSSAETQYF
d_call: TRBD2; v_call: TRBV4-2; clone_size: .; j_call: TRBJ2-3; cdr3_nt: TGTGCCAGCAGCCAGGGGTCGGCGGGGGGTAGCACAGATACGCAGTATTTT; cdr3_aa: CASSQGSAGGSTDTQYF
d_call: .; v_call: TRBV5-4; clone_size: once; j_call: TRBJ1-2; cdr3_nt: TGTGCCAGCAGCCCGTACGGGGATGGCTACACCTTC; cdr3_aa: CASSPYGDGYTF
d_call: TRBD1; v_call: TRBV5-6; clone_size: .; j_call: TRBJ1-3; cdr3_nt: TGTGCCAGCAGCTTGGGGACAGGCACATACTCTGGAAACACCATATATTTT; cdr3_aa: CASSLGTGTYSGNTIYF
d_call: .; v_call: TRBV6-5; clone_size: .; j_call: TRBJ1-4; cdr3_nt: TGTGCCGCCAAGGAGGGGGGGAGGAATAATGAAAAACTGTTTTTT; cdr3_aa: CAAKEGGRNNEKLFF
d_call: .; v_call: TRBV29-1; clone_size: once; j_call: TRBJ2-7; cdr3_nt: TGCAGCGCAACCCGGGACCAACCCTACGAGCAGTACTTC; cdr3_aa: CSATRDQPYEQYF
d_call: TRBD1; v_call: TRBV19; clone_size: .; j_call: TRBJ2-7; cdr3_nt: TGTGCCAGTAGTTGGACAGGCTACTACGAGCAGTACTTC; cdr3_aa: CASSWTGYYEQYF
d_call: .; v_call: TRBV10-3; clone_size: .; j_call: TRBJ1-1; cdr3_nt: TGTGCCATCAGTCCCTCGTACACTGAAGCTTTCTTT; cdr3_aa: CAISPSYTEAFF
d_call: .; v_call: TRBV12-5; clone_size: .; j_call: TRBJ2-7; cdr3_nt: TGTGCTAGTGGTTTGTCCCAGGGTAGGAAGTACGAGCAGTACTTC; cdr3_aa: CASGLSQGRKYEQYF
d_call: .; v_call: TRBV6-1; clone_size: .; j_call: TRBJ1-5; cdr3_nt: TGTGCCAGCAGTGAAGGGGTCGGTCAGCCCCAGCATTTT; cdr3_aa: CASSEGVGQPQHF
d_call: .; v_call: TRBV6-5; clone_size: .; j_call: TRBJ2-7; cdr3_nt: TGTGCCAGCAGTTACGTTGACTCCGGTCGTGAGGAGCAGTACTTC; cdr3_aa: CASSYVDSGREEQYF
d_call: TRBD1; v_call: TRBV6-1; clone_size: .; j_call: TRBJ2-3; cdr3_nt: TGTGCCAGCAGTTTGGACAGGGGGCGTAAAGATACGCAGTATTTT; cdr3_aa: CASSLDRGRKDTQYF
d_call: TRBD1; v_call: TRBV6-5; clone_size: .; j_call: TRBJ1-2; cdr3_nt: TGTGCCAGCAGTTCCCGGGACAGGGGGCGCGGCTATGGCTACACCTTC; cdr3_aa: CASSSRDRGRGYGYTF
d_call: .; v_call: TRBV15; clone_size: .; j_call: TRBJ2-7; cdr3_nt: TGTGCCACCAGCAGAGACAGGGCTGGATCCTACGAGCAGTACTTC; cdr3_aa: CATSRDRAGSYEQYF
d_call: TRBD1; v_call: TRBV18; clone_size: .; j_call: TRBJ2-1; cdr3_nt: TGTGCCAGCTCACCAGGGGGGACAGGTTACAATGAGCAGTTCTTC; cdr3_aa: CASSPGGTGYNEQFF
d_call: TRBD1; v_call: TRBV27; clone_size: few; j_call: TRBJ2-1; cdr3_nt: TGTGCCAGCAGGAGGACAGGGGAATACAATGAGCAGTTCTTC; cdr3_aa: CASRRTGEYNEQFF
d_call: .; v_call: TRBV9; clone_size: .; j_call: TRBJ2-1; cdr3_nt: TGTGCCAGCAGCGTAGACTCGCGGGGTGGCTACAATGAGCAGTTCTTC; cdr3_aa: CASSVDSRGGYNEQFF
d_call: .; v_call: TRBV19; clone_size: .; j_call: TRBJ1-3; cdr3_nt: TGTGCCAGCAGGGACATGGGAAACACCATATATTTT; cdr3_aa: CASRDMGNTIYF
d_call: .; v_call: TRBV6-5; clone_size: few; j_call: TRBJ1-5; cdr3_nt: TGTGCCAGCAGTTATGGGAGCAATCAGCCCCAGCATTTT; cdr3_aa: CASSYGSNQPQHF
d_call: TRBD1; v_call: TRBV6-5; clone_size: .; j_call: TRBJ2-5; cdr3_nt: TGTGCCAGCAGAACCAGGGGGCTGAGGGAGACTCAGTACTTC; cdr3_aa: CASRTRGLRETQYF